This is a list of T cell receptor beta chains from one sample in a study of OX40 agonist ivuxolimab in advanced cancers. Sequencing was performed with immunoSEQ multiplex PCR; in TCRdb, only in-frame clones are kept and a portion is missing. This sample has approximately 62,000 clones, with around 90% found just once. Sequencing used CD4+ or CD8+ T cells sorted from blood, obtained in a trial of the OX40 agonist ivuxolimab. The source of these receptors is an adult with an advanced solid tumor such as melanoma, head and neck, liver or kidney cancer. The CDR3 runs from the conserved cysteine through the conserved F or W. Each record gives: CDR3 protein, D gene, V gene, J gene, CDR3 length. A D gene is named only where the DNA matches it firmly.

CASSLLQSGTQYF	.	TRBV7-9	TRBJ2-5	13
CASRQGSQPQHF	TRBD1	TRBV28	TRBJ1-5	12
CASSLVLAGVPGELFF	TRBD2	TRBV11-2	TRBJ2-2	16
CASSLGTGSRDEQFF	.	TRBV7-9	TRBJ2-1	15
CASSKTGTYEQYF	.	TRBV7-9	.	13
CASRQQGRDTIYF	TRBD1	TRBV6-5	TRBJ1-3	13
CASSLEGGNTEAFF	.	TRBV5-6	TRBJ1-1	14
CAWNPARLADSYEQYF	.	TRBV30	TRBJ2-7	16
CASSISGFEQYF	TRBD2	TRBV5-6	TRBJ2-7	12
CASSYLYEQYF	.	TRBV6-5	TRBJ2-7	11
CASSRDPAYEQYF	.	TRBV28	TRBJ2-7	13
CASKVPSLGTGPRLGNQPQHF	.	TRBV19	TRBJ1-5	21
CASSVAGVDNQPQHF	.	TRBV9	TRBJ1-5	15
CASSYASGASYEQYF	TRBD2	TRBV6-5	TRBJ2-7	15
CASSYNTGELFF	.	TRBV6-5	TRBJ2-2	12
CASSLDPWGQGRPLHF	TRBD1	TRBV7-2	TRBJ1-6	16
CSVDTGGEQFF	.	TRBV29-1	TRBJ2-1	11
CASSQTDRSRNTIYF	.	TRBV4-3	TRBJ1-3	15
CATSRARDEQFF	.	TRBV15	TRBJ2-1	12
CSVDLWRQSSYNEQFF	.	TRBV29-1	TRBJ2-1	16
CASSLASGGLNNEQFF	TRBD2	TRBV5-4	TRBJ2-1	16
CASSLAASTDTQYF	.	TRBV7-9	TRBJ2-3	14
CASSFRQGTGEQFF	TRBD1	TRBV7-2	TRBJ2-1	14
CASSDYSGTGWSGANVLTF	TRBD1	TRBV13	TRBJ2-6	19
CASSLLANNSPLHF	.	TRBV7-9	TRBJ1-6	14
CASSRPTSEATQYF	TRBD2	TRBV5-1	TRBJ2-5	14
CASSAGQGPSYGYTF	TRBD1	TRBV18	TRBJ1-2	15
CASTKDSSYEQYF	.	TRBV2	TRBJ2-7	13
CASSLPPQDEQYF	.	TRBV7-9	TRBJ2-7	13
CASSLGGTFNEKLFF	TRBD1	TRBV6-5	TRBJ1-4	15
CASSQDLGQANGQPQHF	.	TRBV4-1	TRBJ1-5	17
CASSLEGLSGNTIYF	.	TRBV28	TRBJ1-3	15
CASTPGGTNNSPLHF	.	TRBV7-9	TRBJ1-6	15
CASSLKSTFYSNQPQHF	.	TRBV27	TRBJ1-5	17
CASSFTGTRVTGELFF	TRBD2	TRBV27	TRBJ2-2	16
CASTLYADGSNQPQHF	.	TRBV27	TRBJ1-5	16